The entry that follows covers one T cell receptor beta chain sequence. What it binds is not known. The V end was cut by 6 bases, the J end by 0 bases, with 6 bases between. The CDR3 extends over 13 amino acids. CDR1 KGHSH and CDR2 LQKENI come from the germline V gene. Using immunoSEQ multiplex PCR, the repertoire was profiled, and TCRdb retains in-frame clones only, with some absent. The sample lists 2 million or so clones; 85% to 95% were seen once. Into CD45RA+ naive and CD45RA-negative memory subsets, the CD4+ cells were split. The data were obtained in a study of shared clonotypes between healthy human individuals. Overall study results and limits: The rarefaction results pointed to incomplete sorted-subset sequencing despite large depth.

This receptor was taken from a man between 18 and 35 years old in good health. The chain carries TRBV18 and TRBJ1-3; D is undetermined. Sequencing used naive CD4+ T cells sorted from blood. Subset meaning: CD45RA+ positively selected. The DNA of the CDR3 is TGTGCCAGCTCGGCAGGCTCTGGAAACACCATATATTTT. Translation gives CASSAGSGNTIYF.